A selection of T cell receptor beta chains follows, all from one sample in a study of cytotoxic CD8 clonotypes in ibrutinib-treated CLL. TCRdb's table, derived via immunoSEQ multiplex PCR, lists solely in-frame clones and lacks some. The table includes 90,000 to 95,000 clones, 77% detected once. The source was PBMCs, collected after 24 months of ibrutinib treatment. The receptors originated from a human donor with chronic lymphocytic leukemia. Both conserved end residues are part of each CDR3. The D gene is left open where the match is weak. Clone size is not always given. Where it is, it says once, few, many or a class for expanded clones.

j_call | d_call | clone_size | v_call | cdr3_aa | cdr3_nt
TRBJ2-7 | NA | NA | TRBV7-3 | CASSLYHRLSSYEQYF | TGTGCCAGCAGCTTATATCACAGGTTGAGCTCCTACGAGCAGTACTTC
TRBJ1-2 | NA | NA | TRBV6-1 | CASMAKGSQGRGYTF | TGTGCCAGCATGGCCAAGGGGTCCCAGGGACGTGGCTACACCTTC
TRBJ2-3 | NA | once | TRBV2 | CASSEWSGSFTDTQYF | TGTGCCAGCAGTGAATGGAGCGGAAGTTTCACAGATACGCAGTATTTT
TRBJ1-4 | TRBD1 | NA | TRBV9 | CASSAGQGASGKLFF | TGTGCCAGCAGCGCCGGACAGGGGGCATCGGGAAAACTGTTTTTT
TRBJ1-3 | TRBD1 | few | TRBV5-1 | CASSLVTGTGNTIYF | TGCGCCAGCAGCTTGGTGACAGGGACTGGAAACACCATATATTTT
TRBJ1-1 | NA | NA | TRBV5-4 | CASSLGSRVNTEAFF | TGTGCCAGCAGCTTGGGATCCAGGGTTAACACTGAAGCTTTCTTT
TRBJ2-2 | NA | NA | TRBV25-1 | CASSELRNTGELFF | TGTGCCAGCAGTGAACTCAGAAACACCGGGGAGCTGTTTTTT
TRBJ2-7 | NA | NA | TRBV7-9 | CASSLAQGQYF | TGTGCCAGCAGCTTAGCACAGGGGCAGTACTTC
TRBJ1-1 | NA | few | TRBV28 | CASSPGTGQGMNTEAFF | TGTGCCAGCAGCCCAGGGACTGGACAAGGCATGAACACTGAAGCTTTCTTT
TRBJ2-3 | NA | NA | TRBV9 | CASSVGRLGTDTQYF | TGTGCCAGCAGCGTAGGTCGGTTGGGAACAGATACGCAGTATTTT
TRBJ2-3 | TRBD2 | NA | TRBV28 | CASSLGTSGTDTQYF | TGTGCCAGCAGTTTGGGGACTAGCGGCACAGATACGCAGTATTTT
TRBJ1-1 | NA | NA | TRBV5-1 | CASSPSRGSGVVRNTEAFF | TGCGCCAGCAGCCCGTCGAGGGGGTCCGGGGTAGTCCGGAACACTGAAGCTTTCTTT
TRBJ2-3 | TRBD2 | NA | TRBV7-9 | CASSPGLAVDTQYF | TGTGCCAGCAGCCCGGGACTAGCTGTAGATACGCAGTATTTT
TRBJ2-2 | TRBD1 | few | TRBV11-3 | CASSLDTSGTGGSGELFF | TGTGCCAGCAGCTTAGACACATCCGGGACAGGGGGATCCGGGGAGCTGTTTTTT
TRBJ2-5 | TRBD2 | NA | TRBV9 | CASSVVKAAGGPETQYF | TGTGCCAGCAGCGTAGTGAAGGCGGCGGGGGGCCCAGAGACCCAGTACTTC
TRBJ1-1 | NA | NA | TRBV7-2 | CASSLAQVRRTTGPFF | TGTGCCAGCAGCTTAGCGCAGGTCCGGAGAACAACGGGACCTTTCTTT
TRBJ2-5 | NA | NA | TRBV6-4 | CASSSSEGGTQYF | TGTGCCAGCAGTAGCTCAGAGGGGGGGACCCAGTACTTC
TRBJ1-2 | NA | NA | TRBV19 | CASRGKPQGNYGYTF | TGTGCCAGTCGGGGAAAGCCCCAAGGGAACTATGGCTACACCTTC
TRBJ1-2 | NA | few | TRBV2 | CASKELHGYTF | TGTGCCAGCAAGGAACTCCATGGCTACACCTTC